The clone carrying this T cell receptor beta chain came up a few times. This sample was taken from a study of cytomegalovirus exposure and HLA in healthy donors. CDR3 length: 14 amino acids. Trimming took off 3 bases at V and 4 bases at J, with 12 bases between the two ends. Looked up from germline, CDR1 is SGHAT and CDR2 is FQNNGV. A multiplex PCR was run with 60 Vbeta primers and 13 Jbeta primers. The assay was immunoSEQ multiplex PCR, and TCRdb's table has in-frame clones only and misses some. The sample carries approximately 100,000 clones, around 77% recorded once. The chain combines TRBV11-2 with TRBJ2-5; possible D gene TRBD2, 5 bases. Material for sequencing was PBMCs. This receptor was identified in a man in his forties or fifties in good health and CMV-seropositive. CDR3 bases: TGTGCCAGCAGCTTGTTTAGCGCCGGAGAGACCCAGTACTTC. Translated, it gives CASSLFSAGETQYF.